What follows is one T cell receptor (beta chain) and its context. As yet, its antigen is unknown. The method was immunoSEQ multiplex PCR; TCRdb's version includes in-frame clones alone and lacks a portion of them. Counted here are about 42,000 clones, about 87% occurring once; the ten biggest clones make up roughly 25%. The data stem from a study of T cell responses to AZD1222 COVID-19 vaccine. The V gene's germline CDR1 is GTSNPN and CDR2 SVGIG (reference sequence). Trimming took 2 bases from V and 3 from J, leaving 13 bases between them. This CDR3 is 15 amino acids long. Notes on the study in general: Mostly white British, mostly female donors; authors suggested clonal diversity may be underestimated.

The genes are TRBV30 and TRBJ2-2; possible D gene TRBD2, 6 bases. This receptor was taken from an adult who received the AZD1222 COVID-19 vaccine. The source was peripheral blood, collected 28 days after the second AZD1222 dose. CDR3 sequence: CAWSSLGDYTGELFF. CDR3 in DNA: TGTGCCTGGAGTTCCCTTGGGGACTACACCGGGGAGCTGTTTTTT.